The next 24 T cell receptor beta chains were all read from a single sample in a study of molecular identifiers for immune sequencing clone quantification. MiXCR, run by TCRdb on the PCR reads, gives a single entry per CDR3 protein. The sample has about 640,000 distinct CDR3 sequences; around 20% are singletons. The material sequenced was naive CD8+ T cells from blood, with Jurkat cell RNA spiked in. The subset is: FACS-sorted CD8+CD4-CCR7+CD45RA+ naive T cells. These receptor sequences come from a human donor in good health. Some libraries in this study had Jurkat cell RNA spiked in.

This clonotype was recorded a few times. The rearrangement uses TRBV6-5 and TRBJ1-2; D is possibly TRBD1 (5 bases). Trimming took off 6 bases at V and 9 bases at J, with 23 bases between the two ends. The germline V gene has CDR1 MNHEY and CDR2 SVGAGI. The CDR3 covers 15 residues. The CDR3 sequence is CASSDVQGMIGSYTF. CDR3 in DNA: TGTGCCAGCAGCGACGTCCAGGGAATGATTGGGAGCTACACCTTC.

This clonotype was seen ten or more times. The chain recombines TRBV10-3 with TRBJ1-1; D unclear. Germline CDR1 and CDR2: ENHRY and SYGVKD. CDR3 length: 12 amino acids. Trimming stripped 5 bases from V and 1 base from J, with 5 bases between. The CDR3, as DNA: TGTGCCATCAGTACAGAGAACACTGAAGCTTTCTTT. This encodes CAISTENTEAFF.

This clonotype has just a few counts. The chain uses TRBV30 and TRBJ2-2; D may be TRBD1 (6 bases). The CDR3 sequence is 14 residues long. V was trimmed by 6 bases and J by 0 bases, leaving 11 bases between them. Germline-derived CDR1 and CDR2 are GTSNPN and SVGIG (reference sequence). CDR3 amino acids: CACRTVPNTGELFF. CDR3 DNA: TGTGCCTGCAGGACAGTCCCGAACACCGGGGAGCTGTTTTTT. The whole variable domain, remainder taken from reference TRBV30 and TRBJ2-2, is SQTIHQWPATLVQPVGSPLSLECTVEGTSNPNLYWYRQAAGRGLQLLFYSVGIGQISSEVPQNLSASRPQDRQFILSSKKLLLSDSGFYLCACRTVPNTGELFFGEGSRLTVL.

This clonotype was recorded once. This may be a read error: a much more frequent sequence differs by one nucleotide. V usage is TRBV3-1 and J usage is TRBJ1-1; D call uncertain. Trimming left V 7 bases short and J 1 base short, with 13 bases between. The CDR3 is 14 amino acids. CDR1 and CDR2 (germline): LGHDT, YNNKEL (reference sequence). CDR3 sequence: CASNPNWGNTEAFF. CDR3 DNA sequence: TGTGCCAGCAACCCAAACTGGGGGAACACTGAAGCTTTCTTT.

This clonotype was counted a few times. The chain employs TRBV6-1 and TRBJ2-1; no clear D gene. Deletions cut 7 bases from V and 2 bases from J, with 6 bases between. Germline CDR1 MNHNS, CDR2 SASEGT. The length of the CDR3 is 12 residues. The CDR3 DNA sequence: TGTGCCAGCACCCAGACCTACAATGAGCAGTTCTTC. The encoded protein is CASTQTYNEQFF.

This clonotype was counted at least ten times. The V and J genes are TRBV7-9 and TRBJ1-5; D unresolved. V gave up 3 bases and J gave up 5 bases, with 5 bases separating them. The CDR3 has 12 amino acids. CDR1 is SEHNR and CDR2 is FQNEAQ in the germline V gene (reference sequence). The CDR3 here is CASSFEDQPQHF. CDR3 in DNA: TGTGCCAGCAGCTTCGAGGATCAGCCCCAGCATTTT.

This clonotype was counted ten times or more. The rearrangement uses TRBV28 and TRBJ1-5; D may be TRBD1 (5 bases). Germline loops: CDR1 MDHEN, CDR2 SYDVKM. The V and J ends lost 6 bases and 0 bases respectively, with 12 bases between them. CDR3 length: 15 amino acids. CDR3 in amino acids: CASRTSGLSNQPQHF. CDR3 bases: TGTGCCAGCAGGACCTCGGGGCTTAGCAATCAGCCCCAGCATTTT.

The gene calls are TRBV7-6 and TRBJ2-7; 13 bases map to TRBD2. The CDR3 consists of 16 residues. Losses at the gene ends were 4 bases for V and 4 bases for J; bases not matched to a gene: 7. Germline V gene data show CDR1 as SGHVS and CDR2 as FNYEAQ. CDR3 in DNA: TGTGCCAGCAGCTCCGGGACTAGCGGGACAGGGTACGAGCAGTACTTC. Amino acids: CASSSGTSGTGYEQYF.

Comment on this clonotype: It may be a read error: a sequence one base away is much more abundant. J is TRBJ1-1 and V is TRBV30, with a tentative D call TRBD1 (6 bases). This CDR3 spans 13 amino acids. CDR1 and CDR2 (germline): GTSNPN, SVGIG (reference sequence). The CDR3 loop is CACGGADNTEASF. CDR3 nucleotides: TGTGCCTGCGGGGGGGCCGATAACACTGAAGCTTCCTTT.

This clonotype was seen at least ten times. This chain uses TRBV20-1 with TRBJ2-2, with unresolved D. Germline CDR1 reads DFQATT; CDR2 reads SNEGSKA (reference sequence). Trimming removed 6 bases from V and 0 bases from J, with 8 bases in between. The CDR3 sequence is 13 residues long. CDR3 bases: TGCAGTGCATTGGTCCCGAACACCGGGGAGCTGTTTTTT. Its protein product is CSALVPNTGELFF.

This clonotype was observed a few times. The conserved phenylalanine or tryptophan is not found at the CDR3 terminus, so this likely reflects a read error. The V call is TRBV2, the J call TRBJ1-3, with D unresolved. Germline V gene lookup returns CDR1 SNHLY and CDR2 FYNNEI. Trimming removed 0 bases from V and 8 bases from J, with 8 bases in between. The CDR3 is 13 amino acids. The DNA of the CDR3 is TGTGCCAGCAGTGAAGCGCCTCTTGACACCATATATTCT. It codes for CASSEAPLDTIYS.

This clonotype was found many times. J is TRBJ2-2 and V is TRBV7-9, with D maybe TRBD2 (5 bases). Trimming removed 2 bases from V and 9 bases from J, with 10 bases in between. The CDR3 covers 13 residues. Germline V gene data show CDR1 as SEHNR and CDR2 as FQNEAQ (reference sequence). In DNA form, the CDR3 reads TGTGCCAGCAGCTTATTCGAGGGATGGGAGCTGTTTTTT. This translates into CASSLFEGWELFF.

This clonotype appeared many times. V and J are TRBV29-1 and TRBJ2-2; no clear D. Trimming left V 6 bases short and J 1 base short, with 9 bases between. The CDR3 is made up of 13 amino acids. The germline V gene has CDR1 SQVTM and CDR2 ANQGSEA. This CDR3 reads CSVQAVNTGELFF. DNA for the CDR3: TGCAGCGTCCAAGCAGTGAACACCGGGGAGCTGTTTTTT.

The table lists this clonotype with many counts. The chain combines TRBV5-1 with TRBJ2-3, with D possibly being TRBD2 (5 bases). Germline CDR1 SGHRS, CDR2 YFSETQ. The CDR3 loop spans 15 amino acids. V was cut by 0 bases and J by 2 bases, with 10 bases left in between. The CDR3 region is CASSLGLYDTDTQYF. The CDR3 DNA sequence: TGCGCCAGCAGCTTGGGACTATATGACACAGATACGCAGTATTTT. The full variable domain, in which reference TRBV5-1 and TRBJ2-3 provide the parts outside the CDR3, is KAGVTQTPRYLIKTRGQQVTLSCSPISGHRSVSWYQQTPGQGLQFLFEYFSETQRNKGNFPGRFSGRQFSNSRSEMNVSTLELGDSALYLCASSLGLYDTDTQYFGPGTRLTVL.

The chain couples TRBV2 to TRBJ2-1, with a possible D match to TRBD1 (6 bases). Between the trimmed V and J ends, which lost 1 base and 4 bases, there was a span of 17 bases. The CDR3 is 17 residues long. Per germline, CDR1 SNHLY and CDR2 FYNNEI. The chain's CDR3 is CASSEDDYGTKYNEQFF. The CDR3 coding sequence is TGTGCCAGCAGTGAAGACGATTACGGGACAAAGTACAATGAGCAGTTCTTC. Looking up the rest from reference TRBV2 and TRBJ2-1 gives the full variable domain: EPEVTQTPSHQVTQMGQEVILRCVPISNHLYFYWYRQILGQKVEFLVSFYNNEISEKSEIFDDQFSVERPDGSNFTLKIRSTKLEDSAMYFCASSEDDYGTKYNEQFFGPGTRLTVL.

This clonotype was recorded once. Being one base from a much bigger clone, this may be a read error. This rearrangement joins TRBV7-6 to TRBJ2-5, with TRBD2 matching 9 bases. Trimming cost V 5 bases and J 9 bases; bases outside gene matches: 16. The CDR3 contains 16 residues. CDR1 and CDR2 from the germline V gene are SGHVS and FNYEAQ. The CDR3 DNA reads TGTGCCAGCAGCCACCCTAGCGGGATGCAAAAGGAGCCCCAGTACTTC. This sequence encodes CASSHPSGMQKEPQYF.

This clonotype was seen only a few times. This sequence joins TRBV12-3 or TRBV12-4 and TRBJ1-5, with a weak D call TRBD1 (5 bases). The CDR3 is 20 residues long. Trimming took off 4 bases at V and 2 bases at J, with 27 bases between the two ends. The CDR3 is CASSSECQGTLVNCNQPQHF. The CDR3 coding sequence is TGTGCCAGCAGTTCCGAATGTCAGGGAACTCTCGTAAATTGCAATCAGCCCCAGCATTTT.

This clonotype has at least ten counts. The chain links TRBV6-2 or TRBV6-3 to TRBJ2-1; 11 bases map to TRBD2. V shed 7 bases, J shed 8 bases, and the junction held 4 bases outside the gene matches. The CDR3 has 13 residues. The germline V gene has CDR1 MNHEY and CDR2 SVGEGT. The CDR3 region has the DNA TGTGCCAGCATTATAGCGGGGGGGCATGAGCAGTTCTTC. Translating it yields CASIIAGGHEQFF.

This clonotype showed up many times. The chain links TRBV27 to TRBJ1-6; the D is unclear. The germline CDR1 and CDR2 sequences are MNHEY and SMNVEV (reference sequence). Trimming pared 5 bases from V and 10 bases from J, leaving 9 bases between. The CDR3 contains 12 residues. For the CDR3, the DNA is TGTGCCAGCAGTCCGACGGGATCACCCCTCCACTTT. Protein product: CASSPTGSPLHF.

Remarks on this clonotype: This may be a read error, as it is one base from a much larger clone. The chain joins TRBV6-2 or TRBV6-3 to TRBJ2-7; the match to TRBD2 covers 9 bases. CDR1 and CDR2 (germline): MNHEY, SVGEGT. This CDR3 region has 17 residues. Here the CDR3 DNA reads TGTGCCAGCAGTTACTCGGCCCGGACTAGCGTCTCCTACGAGCGGTACTTC. It is translated as CASSYSARTSVSYERYF.

This chain links TRBV5-6 with TRBJ2-7, with D maybe TRBD1 (6 bases). In germline, CDR1 is SGHDT, CDR2 YYEEEE. The CDR3 totals 15 residues. V lost 0 bases and J 3 bases, leaving 13 bases between the germline ends. This chain's CDR3 is CASSLALQGSYEQYF. Written as DNA, the CDR3 is TGTGCCAGCAGCTTGGCTTTACAGGGAAGCTACGAGCAGTACTTC.

Regarding this clonotype: One base away lies a much larger clone, so this may be a sequencing read error. This chain uses TRBV5-3 with TRBJ2-1; perhaps TRBD2 as D (6 bases). TRBV5-3 counts as an open reading frame of uncertain function. The CDR3 runs 15 residues. The CDR3 loop is CASSFLGSGSYEQFF. CDR3 DNA sequence: TGTGCCAGCAGCTTTCTTGGTAGCGGTTCCTACGAGCAGTTCTTC.

This clonotype was observed many times. The chain has TRBV19 and TRBJ1-2; TRBD1 might be the D (6 bases). This CDR3 has 14 amino acids. Germline lookup yields CDR1 LNHDA and CDR2 SQIVND (reference sequence). V shed 6 bases and J shed 8 bases, with 19 bases lying between them. The CDR3 nucleotides are TGTGCCAGTAGGACCGGGGGGGCTGCGGAAGGCTACACCTTC. Protein: CASRTGGAAEGYTF.

CDR3 region: CASSPRTAEAFF. In nucleotides, the CDR3 is TGTGCCAGCAGCCCGAGGACAGCTGAAGCTTTCTTT. The V call is TRBV11-2, the J call TRBJ1-1; TRBD1 is a possible D gene (6 bases). Deletions cut 5 bases from V and 6 bases from J, with 10 bases between. The CDR3 sequence is 12 residues long. Germline V gives CDR1 SGHAT, CDR2 FQNNGV.